What follows are 2 T cell receptor beta chains derived from one specimen sequenced in a study of T cell changes during pregnancy in multiple sclerosis. Assay used: immunoSEQ multiplex PCR; TCRdb lists only in-frame clones, some missing. The profile shows over 30,000 clones, 80% to 95% of them singletons. The sample consisted of PBMCs (not recorded whether the cells were cultured). Receptors originate from a female donor with multiple sclerosis, enrolled in a pregnancy study.

The rearrangement links TRBV30 to TRBJ1-6; 9 bases fit TRBD1. This CDR3 has 14 residues. V shed 1 base and J 8 bases; nucleotides not matched to a gene: 3. Germline V gene lookup returns CDR1 GTSNPN and CDR2 SVGIG (reference sequence). In DNA form, the CDR3 reads TGTGCCTGGAGTGGAGGACAGGGGTATTCACCCCTCCACTTT. Translating gives CAWSGGQGYSPLHF.

The rearrangement links TRBV18 to TRBJ1-1; D may be TRBD1 (5 bases). V was trimmed by 5 bases and J by 5 bases, leaving 18 bases between them. The CDR3 extends over 15 amino acids. CDR1 KGHSH and CDR2 LQKENI come from the germline V gene. The DNA of the CDR3 is TGTGCCAGCTCAGCCGGTGGGGCAGAAAATACTGAAGCTTTCTTT. Translating gives CASSAGGAENTEAFF.